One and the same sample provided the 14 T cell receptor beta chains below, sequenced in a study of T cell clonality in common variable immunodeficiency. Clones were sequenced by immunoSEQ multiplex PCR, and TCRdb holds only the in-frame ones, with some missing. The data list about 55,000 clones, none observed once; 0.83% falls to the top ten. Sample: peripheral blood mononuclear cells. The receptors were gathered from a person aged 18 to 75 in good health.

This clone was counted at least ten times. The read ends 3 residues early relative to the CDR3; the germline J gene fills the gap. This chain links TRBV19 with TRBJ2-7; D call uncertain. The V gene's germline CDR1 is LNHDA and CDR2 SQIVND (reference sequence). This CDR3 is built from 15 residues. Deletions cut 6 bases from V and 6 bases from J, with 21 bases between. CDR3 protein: CASSENRVSLGEQYF. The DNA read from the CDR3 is TGTGCCAGTAGCGAGAACCGGGTGTCCTTGGGCGAG. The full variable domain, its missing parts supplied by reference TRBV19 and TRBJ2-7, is DGGITQSPKYLFRKEGQNVTLSCEQNLNHDAMYWYRQDPGQGLRLIYYSQIVNDFQKGDIAEGYSVSREKKESFPLTVTSAQKNPTAFYLCASSENRVSLGEQYFGPGTRLTVT.

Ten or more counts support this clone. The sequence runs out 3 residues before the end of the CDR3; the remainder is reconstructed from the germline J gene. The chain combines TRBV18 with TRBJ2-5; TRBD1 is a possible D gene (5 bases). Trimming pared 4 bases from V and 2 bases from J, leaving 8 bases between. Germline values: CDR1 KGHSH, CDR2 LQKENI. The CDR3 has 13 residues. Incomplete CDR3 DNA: TGTGCCAGCTCACTGACAGATCAAGAGACC. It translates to CASSLTDQET. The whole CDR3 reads CASSLTDQETQYF.

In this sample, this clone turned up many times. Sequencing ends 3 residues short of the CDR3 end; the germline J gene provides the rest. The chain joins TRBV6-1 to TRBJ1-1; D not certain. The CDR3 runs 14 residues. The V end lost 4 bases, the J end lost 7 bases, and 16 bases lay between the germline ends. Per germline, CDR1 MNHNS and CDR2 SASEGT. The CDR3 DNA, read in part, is TGTGCCAGCAGTGGCCTAGATGGCCACCTTGAA. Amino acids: CASSGLDGHLE. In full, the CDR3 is CASSGLDGHLEAFF.

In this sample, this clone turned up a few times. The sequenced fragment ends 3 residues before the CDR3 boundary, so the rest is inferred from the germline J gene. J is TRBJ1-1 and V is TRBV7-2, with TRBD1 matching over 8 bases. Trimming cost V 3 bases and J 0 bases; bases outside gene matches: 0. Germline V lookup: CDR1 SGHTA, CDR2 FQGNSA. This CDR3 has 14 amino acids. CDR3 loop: CASSLDRVNTEAFF. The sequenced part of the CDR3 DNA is TGTGCCAGCAGCTTGGACAGGGTGAACACTGAA.

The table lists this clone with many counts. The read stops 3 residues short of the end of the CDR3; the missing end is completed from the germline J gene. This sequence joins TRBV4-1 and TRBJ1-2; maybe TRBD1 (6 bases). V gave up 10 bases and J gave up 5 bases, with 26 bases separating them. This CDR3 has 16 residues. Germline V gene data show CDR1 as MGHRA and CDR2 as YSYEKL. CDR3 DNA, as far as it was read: TGCGCCACGACTCCAACGGACCAGGGGTTCTCATATGGC. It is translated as CATTPTDQGFSYG. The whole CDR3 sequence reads CATTPTDQGFSYGYTF.

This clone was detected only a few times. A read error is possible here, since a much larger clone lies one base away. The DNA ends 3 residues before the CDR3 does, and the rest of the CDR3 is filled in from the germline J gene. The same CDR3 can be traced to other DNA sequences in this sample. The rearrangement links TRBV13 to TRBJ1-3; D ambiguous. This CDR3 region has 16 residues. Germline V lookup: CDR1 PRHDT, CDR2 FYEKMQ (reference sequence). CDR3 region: CASSLGFWQVGNTIYF. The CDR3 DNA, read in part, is TGTGCCAGCAGCTTAGGCTTTTGGCAGGTCGGAAACACA.

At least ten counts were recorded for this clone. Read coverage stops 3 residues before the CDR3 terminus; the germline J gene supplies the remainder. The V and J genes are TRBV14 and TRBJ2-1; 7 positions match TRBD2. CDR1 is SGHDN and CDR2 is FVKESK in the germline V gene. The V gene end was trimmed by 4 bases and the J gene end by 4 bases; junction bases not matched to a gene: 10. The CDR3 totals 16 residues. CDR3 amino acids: CASSPYNGGSYNEQFF. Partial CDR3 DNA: TGTGCCAGCAGCCCCTATAACGGGGGGTCGTACAATGAG.

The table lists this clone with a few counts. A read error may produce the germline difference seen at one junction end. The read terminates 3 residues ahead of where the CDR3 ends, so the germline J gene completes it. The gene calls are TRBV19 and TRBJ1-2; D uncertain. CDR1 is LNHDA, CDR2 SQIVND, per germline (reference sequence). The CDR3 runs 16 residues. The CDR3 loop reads CASSITAGGSYNGYTF. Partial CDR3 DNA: TGTGCCAGTAGTATAACAGCGGGAGGATCCTACAATGGG.

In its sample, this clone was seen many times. The DNA read from the CDR3 is TGTGCCAGCAAGGGGCCTACAACTAATGAAAAA. It specifies CASKGPTTNEK. The CDR3 in its entirety is CASKGPTTNEKLFF. The J gene is TRBJ1-4, the V gene TRBV2, with D tentatively TRBD1 (5 bases). Read sequence stops 3 residues before the CDR3 end, and the germline J gene provides the missing end. The CDR3 has 14 residues. With 7 bases removed from V and 0 bases from J, the gap between germline ends came to 9 bases. Looked up from germline, CDR1 is SNHLY and CDR2 is FYNNEI.

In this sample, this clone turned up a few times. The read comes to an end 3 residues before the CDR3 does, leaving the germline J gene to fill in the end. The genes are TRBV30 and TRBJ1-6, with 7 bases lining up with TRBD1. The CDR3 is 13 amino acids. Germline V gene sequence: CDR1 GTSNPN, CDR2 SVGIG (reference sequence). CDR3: CAWSVSGQGALHF. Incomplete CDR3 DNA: TGTGCCTGGAGTGTGTCCGGGCAGGGGGCC.

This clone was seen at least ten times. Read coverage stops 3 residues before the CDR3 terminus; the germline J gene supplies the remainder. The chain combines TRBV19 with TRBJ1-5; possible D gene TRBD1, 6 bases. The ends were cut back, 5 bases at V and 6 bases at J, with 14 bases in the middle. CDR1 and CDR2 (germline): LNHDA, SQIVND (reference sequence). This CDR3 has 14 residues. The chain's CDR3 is CASSLTRGGQPQHF. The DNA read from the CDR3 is TGTGCCAGTAGTCTAACCAGGGGCGGTCAGCCC.

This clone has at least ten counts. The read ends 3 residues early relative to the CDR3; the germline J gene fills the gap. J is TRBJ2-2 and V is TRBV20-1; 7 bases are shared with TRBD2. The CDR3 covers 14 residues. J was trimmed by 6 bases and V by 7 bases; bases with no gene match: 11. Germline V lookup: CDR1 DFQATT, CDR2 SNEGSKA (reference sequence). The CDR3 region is CSGGRGRDPGELFF. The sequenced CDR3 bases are TGCAGTGGCGGACGGGGGAGGGACCCCGGGGAG.

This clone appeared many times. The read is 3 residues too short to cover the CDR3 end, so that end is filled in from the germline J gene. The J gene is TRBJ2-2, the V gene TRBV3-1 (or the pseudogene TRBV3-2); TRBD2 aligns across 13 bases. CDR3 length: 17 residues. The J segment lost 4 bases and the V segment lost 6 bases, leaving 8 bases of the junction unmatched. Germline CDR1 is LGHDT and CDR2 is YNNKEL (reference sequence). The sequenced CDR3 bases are TGTGCCAGCAGTCGAGGGACTAGCGGGAAACTCACCGGGGAG. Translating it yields CASSRGTSGKLTGE. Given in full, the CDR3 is CASSRGTSGKLTGELFF.

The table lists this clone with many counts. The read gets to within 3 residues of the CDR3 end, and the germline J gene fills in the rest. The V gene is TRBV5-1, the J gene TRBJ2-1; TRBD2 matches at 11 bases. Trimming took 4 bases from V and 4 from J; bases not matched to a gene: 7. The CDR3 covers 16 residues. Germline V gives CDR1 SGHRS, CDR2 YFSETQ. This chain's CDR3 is CASSLELAGGYNEQFF. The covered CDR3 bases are TGCGCCAGCAGCCTTGAGTTAGCGGGAGGGTACAATGAG.